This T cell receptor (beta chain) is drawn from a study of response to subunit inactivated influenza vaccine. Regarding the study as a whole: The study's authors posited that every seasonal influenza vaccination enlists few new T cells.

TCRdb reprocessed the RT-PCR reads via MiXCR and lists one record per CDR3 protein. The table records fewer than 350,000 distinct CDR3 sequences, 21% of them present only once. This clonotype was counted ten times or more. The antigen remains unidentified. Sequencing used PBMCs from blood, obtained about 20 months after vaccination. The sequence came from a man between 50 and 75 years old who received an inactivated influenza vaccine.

The CDR3 loop reads CATSDASGPDTQYF. The CDR3 DNA follows: TGTGCCACCAGTGATGCTTCAGGGCCAGATACGCAGTATTTT. V is TRBV24-1 and J is TRBJ2-3; D might be TRBD1 (5 bases). Germline CDR1 and CDR2: KGHDR and SFDVKD. V dropped 3 bases and J dropped 4 bases, with 10 bases sitting between them. CDR3 length: 14 residues.